Listed below are T cell receptor beta chains from one sample, sequenced in a study of blood T cells in healthy people across ages. TCRdb recomputed calls from the 5' RACE reads with MiXCR, one row per CDR3 protein. Among almost 1 million distinct CDR3 sequences listed, just over 50% were seen once. Sample: blood. These receptor sequences come from a woman between 55 and 75 years old in good health. Each CDR3 is given with its conserved first and last residue. A D gene is named only where the DNA matches it firmly. Clone size, where shown, is once, few, many, or a class for clones that have expanded.

clone size,D gene,J gene,V gene,CDR3 DNA,CDR3 protein
few,NA,TRBJ2-5,TRBV7-9,TGTGCCAGCAGCTTAATGGCAACCCAAGAGACCCAGTACTTC,CASSLMATQETQYF
NA,NA,TRBJ1-3,TRBV29-1,TGCAGCGTGTGGACGAGCCTTACTGGAAACACCATATATTTT,CSVWTSLTGNTIYF
NA,NA,TRBJ2-7,TRBV7-2,TGTGCCAGCAGGCGCGGACACTCCTACGAGCAGTACTTC,CASRRGHSYEQYF
NA,NA,TRBJ2-7,TRBV4-3,TGCGCCAGCAGCCAAGTGCCGGGACTCGGTGACAACGAGCAGTACTTC,CASSQVPGLGDNEQYF
NA,NA,TRBJ1-2,TRBV5-6,TGTGCCAGCAGCTTGGAGATTGGACAGCTTCTTGGCTACACCTTC,CASSLEIGQLLGYTF
few,TRBD1,TRBJ2-5,TRBV5-6,TGTGCCAGCAGCTGGGGGACAGGGACGTCTCAAGAGACCCAGTACTTC,CASSWGTGTSQETQYF
NA,TRBD2,TRBJ2-7,TRBV7-8,TGTGCCAGCAGCATAGAGGCTAGCGGGAGGGTTTACGAGCAGTACTTC,CASSIEASGRVYEQYF
NA,TRBD1,TRBJ2-7,TRBV5-5,TGTGCCAGCACCCGGACAGGGGGTTCTATCGAGCAGTACTTC,CASTRTGGSIEQYF
NA,TRBD1,TRBJ2-7,TRBV6-6,TGTGCCAGCAGTTACCCCGTCGGACAGGGGCGCGAGCAGTACTTC,CASSYPVGQGREQYF
few,NA,TRBJ2-3,TRBV11-2,TGTGCCAGCAGCGCCCCGAGGGGGATCTACACAGATACGCAGTATTTT,CASSAPRGIYTDTQYF
few,NA,TRBJ2-1,TRBV15,TGTGCCACCAGCAGAGGGGCGGGCTCTGATGAGCAGTTCTTC,CATSRGAGSDEQFF
NA,TRBD1,TRBJ2-5,TRBV25-1,TGTGCCAGCAGTTCTATAGGGGGCCGCCGGTACCAAGAGACCCAGTACTTC,CASSSIGGRRYQETQYF
NA,NA,TRBJ2-3,TRBV20-1,TGCAGTGCTAGAGATCTGGGACCACTATCTAGCACAGATACGCAGTATTTT,CSARDLGPLSSTDTQYF
once,TRBD2,TRBJ2-1,TRBV7-9,TGTGCCAGCAGCTTACGGCGGGAGGGTAATAATGAGCAGTTCTTC,CASSLRREGNNEQFF
NA,TRBD1,TRBJ2-1,TRBV6-2/TRBV6-3,TGTGCCAGCACCCGGGACAGGGGGCTCCATGAGCAGTTCTTC,CASTRDRGLHEQFF
NA,NA,TRBJ2-7,TRBV21-1,TGTGCCAGCAGCAAAGGAACTAGCGGGAGGAACTCCTACGAGCAGTACTTC,CASSKGTSGRNSYEQYF
NA,NA,TRBJ2-5,TRBV21-1,TGTGCCAGCAGCGGAGCGGGACAGGGTGTGTGGGAGCAGTACTTC,CASSGAGQGVWEQYF
NA,NA,TRBJ2-7,TRBV7-2,TGTACCAGCAGCTTAGAGGCCGAAACCTACGAGCAGTACTTC,CTSSLEAETYEQYF
NA,TRBD1,TRBJ2-7,TRBV11-1,TGTGCCAGCAGGCGGACAGGGCAAAGAACCTCCGACGAGCAGTACTTC,CASRRTGQRTSDEQYF
NA,NA,TRBJ2-1,TRBV20-1,TGCAGTGCTAGACAAAGACTAACGTACTACAATGAGCAGTTCTTC,CSARQRLTYYNEQFF
NA,NA,TRBJ2-3,TRBV27,TGTGCCAGCAGCGCGGGGAGGATGGTAGATACGCAGTATTTT,CASSAGRMVDTQYF
NA,NA,TRBJ2-3,TRBV12-3/TRBV12-4,TGTGCCAGCCGCTTTGAGGCAAATACGCAGTATTTT,CASRFEANTQYF
NA,TRBD1,TRBJ2-3,TRBV28,TGTGCCAGCAGTTTATTTGGCAGGGGGCCTGTAGATACGCAGTATTTT,CASSLFGRGPVDTQYF
few,TRBD2,TRBJ2-3,TRBV4-2,TGTGCCAGCAGCCAAGAAGGGCTAGCGGGAGGTCTAAGGGATACGCAGTATTTT,CASSQEGLAGGLRDTQYF
once,NA,TRBJ2-7,TRBV5-8,TGTGCCAGCAGCTTGGTACAGGAGGGTTTGCACTACGAGCAGTACTTC,CASSLVQEGLHYEQYF
NA,NA,TRBJ2-5,TRBV28,TGTGCCAGCAGTTTGCCGACGGGACGTCCCTCCTACAATGAGCAGTACTTC,CASSLPTGRPSYNEQYF
NA,NA,TRBJ2-3,TRBV6-5,TGTGCCAGCAGTTACGGCAAAGCGCAGTATTTT,CASSYGKAQYF
NA,NA,TRBJ2-1,TRBV7-2,TGTGCCAGCAGCTTAAGCGGAGATACGCAGTTCTTC,CASSLSGDTQFF
many,TRBD2,TRBJ2-3,TRBV29-1,TGCAGCGTCCTAGCGGGAGTGAAAGATACGCAGTATTTT,CSVLAGVKDTQYF
few,TRBD1,TRBJ2-5,TRBV4-1,TGCGCCAGCAGCCTAAGCCAGGGGGCAGGGGAGACCCAGTACTTC,CASSLSQGAGETQYF
NA,NA,TRBJ1-2,TRBV3-1,TGTGCCAGCAGCCAACGGCAAGCTAACTATGGCTACACCTTC,CASSQRQANYGYTF
few,TRBD1,TRBJ2-7,TRBV27,TGTGCCAGCAGTCCGAACTCCGGGACAGGTTACGAGCAGTACTTC,CASSPNSGTGYEQYF
few,NA,TRBJ2-3,TRBV20-1,TGCAGTGCAGTTCTAGGAGATACGCAGTATTTT,CSAVLGDTQYF
few,NA,TRBJ2-7,TRBV6-5,TGTGCCAGCAGTTACTCGAGTCACAGCTCCTACGAGCAGTACTTC,CASSYSSHSSYEQYF
NA,TRBD2,TRBJ2-5,TRBV28,TGTGCCAGCAGCCTCATGGGTGCGGGAGAAGAGACCCAGTACTTC,CASSLMGAGEETQYF
few,NA,TRBJ1-2,TRBV29-1,TGCAGCGTCTTTCTTTTAGGGGTCCCCCCTAACTATGGCTACACCTTC,CSVFLLGVPPNYGYTF
few,TRBD2,TRBJ2-7,TRBV4-1,TGCGCCAGCAGCCAAGATGCGTGGACTAGCGGGTACGAGCAGTACTTC,CASSQDAWTSGYEQYF
NA,NA,TRBJ2-7,TRBV20-1,TGCAGTGCCCCGCCGGCAGCGGATAGCTCCTACGAGCAGTACTTC,CSAPPAADSSYEQYF
few,TRBD2,TRBJ2-5,TRBV4-3,TGCGCCAGCAGCCAAGGATTAGCGGGGCCTCGGGCGACCCAGTACTTC,CASSQGLAGPRATQYF
NA,NA,TRBJ1-2,TRBV20-1,TGCAGTAACACGCATGGGAACTATGGCTACACCTTC,CSNTHGNYGYTF
NA,NA,TRBJ1-2,TRBV5-4,TGTGCCAGCAGCTTGGCAGGAGTCCGTGGCTACACCTTC,CASSLAGVRGYTF
few,TRBD1,TRBJ2-1,TRBV20-1,TGCAGTGCTACCCCGACAGGGGATTTGTTCTTC,CSATPTGDLFF
few,TRBD1,TRBJ2-4,TRBV28,TGTGCCAGCAGTTCCGTAGGGGGCGACAAAAACATTCAGTACTTC,CASSSVGGDKNIQYF
NA,NA,TRBJ2-1,TRBV3-1,TGTGCCAGCAGCCAATGGAGGAGCGTCAACAATGAGCAGTTCTTC,CASSQWRSVNNEQFF
NA,TRBD2,TRBJ2-1,TRBV4-2,TGTGCCAGCAGCCTGCGGGGTAGCGGGAAGAGTGAGCAGTTCTTC,CASSLRGSGKSEQFF
NA,TRBD2,TRBJ2-7,TRBV6-2/TRBV6-3,TGTGCCAGCAAAGTTCGGACTAGTCTCTACGAGCAGTACTTC,CASKVRTSLYEQYF
NA,TRBD1,TRBJ2-7,TRBV19,TGTGCCAGTAGTATGGACAGGGGGCGCGAGCAGTACTTC,CASSMDRGREQYF